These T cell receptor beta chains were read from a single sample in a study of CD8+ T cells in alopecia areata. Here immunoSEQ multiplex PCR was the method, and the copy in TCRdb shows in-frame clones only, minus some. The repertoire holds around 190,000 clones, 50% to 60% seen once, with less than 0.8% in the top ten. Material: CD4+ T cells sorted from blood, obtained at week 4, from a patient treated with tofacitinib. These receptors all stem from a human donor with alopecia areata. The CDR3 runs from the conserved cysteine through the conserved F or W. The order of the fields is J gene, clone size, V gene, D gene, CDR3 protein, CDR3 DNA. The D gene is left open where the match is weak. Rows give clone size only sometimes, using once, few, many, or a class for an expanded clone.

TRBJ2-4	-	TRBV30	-	CAWSDPSGEVKNIQYF	TGTGCCTGGAGTGATCCTTCGGGTGAGGTCAAAAACATTCAGTACTTC
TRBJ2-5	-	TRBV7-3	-	CASSLSGAGETQYF	TGTGCCAGCAGCTTGAGCGGAGCGGGAGAGACCCAGTACTTC
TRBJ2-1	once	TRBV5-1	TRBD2	CASSPGTSGTEQFF	TGCGCCAGCAGTCCCGGGACTAGCGGGACAGAGCAGTTCTTC
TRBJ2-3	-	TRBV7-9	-	CASSFGAADTQYF	TGTGCCAGCAGCTTTGGGGCGGCGGATACGCAGTATTTT
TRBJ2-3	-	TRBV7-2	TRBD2	CASSLREEDTQYF	TGTGCCAGCAGCTTGCGGGAGGAAGATACGCAGTATTTT
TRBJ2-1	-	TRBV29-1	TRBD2	CSVAAGGYNEQFF	TGCAGCGTTGCAGCGGGAGGGTACAATGAGCAGTTCTTC
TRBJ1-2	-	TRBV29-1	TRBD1	CSVVAGGAYGYTF	TGCAGCGTTGTTGCAGGGGGAGCTTATGGCTACACCTTC
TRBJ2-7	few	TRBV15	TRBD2	CATSRATSGSHEQYF	TGTGCCACCAGCAGAGCGACTAGCGGGAGCCACGAGCAGTACTTC
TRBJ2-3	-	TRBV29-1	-	CSVAPTGKDTQYF	TGCAGCGTTGCCCCAACGGGGAAAGATACGCAGTATTTT
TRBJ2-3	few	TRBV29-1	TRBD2	CSVLAGATDTQYF	TGCAGCGTACTAGCGGGAGCCACAGATACGCAGTATTTT
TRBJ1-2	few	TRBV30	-	CAWSDTGAPLWGYTF	TGTGCCTGGAGTGATACGGGGGCCCCTCTGTGGGGCTACACCTTC
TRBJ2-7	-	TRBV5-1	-	CASSGQGLGYEQYF	TGCGCCAGCAGCGGACAAGGTCTTGGGTACGAGCAGTACTTC
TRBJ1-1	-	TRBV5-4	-	CASIPSPGENTEAFF	TGTGCCAGCATCCCCTCCCCAGGGGAGAACACTGAAGCTTTCTTT
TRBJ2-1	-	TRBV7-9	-	CASSLLLASYNEQFF	TGTGCCAGCAGCTTACTCCTAGCCTCCTACAATGAGCAGTTCTTC
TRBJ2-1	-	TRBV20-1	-	CSARLAEKQFF	TGCAGTGCTAGACTAGCCGAAAAGCAGTTCTTC
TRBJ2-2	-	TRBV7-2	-	CASSDARESTGELFF	TGTGCCAGCAGCGACGCCAGGGAATCCACCGGGGAGCTGTTTTTT
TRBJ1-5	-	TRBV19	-	CASSRQGNQPQHF	TGTGCCAGTAGTCGGCAGGGGAATCAGCCCCAGCATTTT
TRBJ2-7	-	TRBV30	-	CAWSPIGGPYEQYF	TGTGCCTGGAGCCCCATTGGCGGGCCTTACGAGCAGTACTTC
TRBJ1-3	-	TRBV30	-	CAWSVGRGPTSGNTIYF	TGTGCCTGGAGTGTTGGAAGGGGACCGACCTCTGGAAACACCATATATTTT
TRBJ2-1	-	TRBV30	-	CAWSVHSGKQFF	TGTGCCTGGAGTGTACACTCTGGGAAGCAGTTCTTC
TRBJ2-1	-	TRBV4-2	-	CASSPQEDEQFF	TGTGCCAGCAGCCCCCAAGAGGATGAGCAGTTCTTC
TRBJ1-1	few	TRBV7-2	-	CASSRTGSGSEAFF	TGTGCCAGCAGTCGTACAGGAAGCGGCAGTGAAGCTTTCTTT
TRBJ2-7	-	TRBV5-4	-	CASSLGVYEQYF	TGTGCCAGCAGCTTAGGGGTCTACGAGCAGTACTTC
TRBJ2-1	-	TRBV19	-	CAGNRAVTNEQFF	TGTGCCGGAAACCGGGCCGTGACGAATGAGCAGTTCTTC
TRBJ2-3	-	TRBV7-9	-	CASSRGAGDTQYF	TGTGCCAGCAGCCGGGGGGCAGGAGATACGCAGTATTTT
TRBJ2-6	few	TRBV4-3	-	CASSQESAGANVLTF	TGCGCCAGCAGCCAAGAGTCAGCTGGGGCCAACGTCCTGACTTTC
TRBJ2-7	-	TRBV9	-	CASSVGAKGNEQYF	TGTGCCAGCAGCGTAGGGGCCAAAGGCAACGAGCAGTACTTC
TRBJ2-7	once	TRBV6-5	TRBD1	CASSLPGQGPYEQYF	TGTGCCAGCAGCCTCCCTGGACAGGGTCCCTACGAGCAGTACTTC
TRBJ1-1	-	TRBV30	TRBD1	CAWSRDRGKTEAFF	TGTGCCTGGAGCCGCGACAGGGGGAAGACTGAAGCTTTCTTT
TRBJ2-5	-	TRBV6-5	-	CASSYNRRIQETQYF	TGTGCCAGCAGTTACAATCGACGGATCCAAGAGACCCAGTACTTC
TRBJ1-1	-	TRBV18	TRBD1	CASSQPGTGVNTEAFF	TGTGCCAGCTCACAACCCGGGACAGGGGTGAACACTGAAGCTTTCTTT
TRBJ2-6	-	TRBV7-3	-	CASSLEPSGANVLTF	TGTGCCAGCAGCTTAGAACCTTCTGGGGCCAACGTCCTGACTTTC
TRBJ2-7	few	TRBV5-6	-	CASSLGDYEQYF	TGTGCCAGCAGCTTGGGAGACTACGAGCAGTACTTC
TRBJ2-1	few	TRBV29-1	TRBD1	CSVGRGQGGGNEQFF	TGCAGCGTTGGGAGAGGACAGGGGGGAGGCAATGAGCAGTTCTTC
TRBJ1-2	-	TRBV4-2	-	CASSQEPRDGPYGYTF	TGTGCCAGCAGCCAAGAGCCCCGGGACGGGCCCTATGGCTACACCTTC
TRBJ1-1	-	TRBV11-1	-	CASSLERGYTEAFF	TGTGCCAGCAGCTTAGAACGGGGCTACACTGAAGCTTTCTTT
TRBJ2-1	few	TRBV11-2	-	CASSPGSSSYNEQFF	TGTGCCAGCAGCCCCGGGAGTAGCTCCTACAATGAGCAGTTCTTC
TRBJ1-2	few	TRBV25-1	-	CASSELTANYGYTF	TGTGCCAGCAGTGAATTAACAGCTAACTATGGCTACACCTTC
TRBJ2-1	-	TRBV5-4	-	CASSPRSLSYNEQFF	TGTGCCAGCAGCCCGAGGAGCCTTTCCTACAATGAGCAGTTCTTC
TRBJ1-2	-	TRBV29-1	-	CSSPQPQSSGYTF	TGCAGCTCGCCGCAACCCCAAAGCTCGGGCTACACCTTC
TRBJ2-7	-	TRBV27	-	CASTDGSYEQYF	TGTGCCAGCACTGACGGCTCCTACGAGCAGTACTTC
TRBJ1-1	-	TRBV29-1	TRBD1	CSVDDRAGTEAFF	TGCAGCGTTGACGACAGGGCTGGCACTGAAGCTTTCTTT
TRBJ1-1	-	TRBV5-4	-	CASSLDPTGWNTEAFF	TGTGCCAGCAGCTTGGATCCGACAGGCTGGAACACTGAAGCTTTCTTT
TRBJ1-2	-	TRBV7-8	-	CASSLRSDSYGYTF	TGTGCCAGCAGCTTAAGATCGGACTCCTATGGCTACACCTTC
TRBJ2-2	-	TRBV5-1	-	CASSASTQGSGELFF	TGCGCCAGCAGCGCGTCGACACAGGGTAGCGGGGAGCTGTTTTTT
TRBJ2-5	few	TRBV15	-	CATSRDQPPLRAQETQYF	TGTGCCACCAGCAGAGATCAGCCCCCTCTGAGGGCACAAGAGACCCAGTACTTC
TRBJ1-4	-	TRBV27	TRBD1	CASSSTPPGTGVEKLFF	TGTGCCAGCAGTTCGACCCCGCCCGGGACAGGGGTCGAAAAACTGTTTTTT
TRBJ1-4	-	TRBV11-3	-	CASSSYRARNEKLFF	TGTGCCAGCAGCTCATACAGGGCAAGAAATGAAAAACTGTTTTTT
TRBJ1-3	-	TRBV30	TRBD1	CGTGLRGNTIYF	TGCGGGACAGGGCTTCGGGGAAACACCATATATTTT
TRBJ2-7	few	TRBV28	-	CASSFGVDEQYF	TGTGCCAGCAGTTTTGGGGTGGACGAGCAGTACTTC
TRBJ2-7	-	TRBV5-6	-	CASSFSHEQYF	TGTGCCAGCAGCTTTAGCCACGAGCAGTACTTC
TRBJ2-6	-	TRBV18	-	CASSPPGSGANVLTF	TGTGCCAGCTCACCGCCGGGATCGGGGGCCAACGTCCTGACTTTC
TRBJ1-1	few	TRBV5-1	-	CASSQTGRPGTEAFF	TGCGCCAGCAGCCAAACGGGACGGCCAGGGACTGAAGCTTTCTTT
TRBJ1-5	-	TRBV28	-	CASRISLQPQHF	TGTGCCAGCCGAATAAGTCTTCAGCCCCAGCATTTT